The clone carrying this T cell receptor beta chain has at least ten counts. There are 15 residues in the CDR3. V lost 4 bases to trimming and J lost 4 bases; unmatched junction nucleotides: 6. Germline V lookup: CDR1 SGHTA, CDR2 FQGTGA. TCRdb keeps only in-frame clones here, not all; method: immunoSEQ multiplex PCR. The top ten clones hold more than 10% of a sample with about 490,000 clones, around 73% of them seen once. The sample belongs to a study of shared clonotypes between healthy human individuals. This chain connects TRBV7-3 to TRBJ2-3; 9 nucleotides line up with TRBD2. The sequenced sample consisted of PBMCs. This clonotype was sampled from a woman between 40 and 55 years old in good health. Some clones in this sample may be carry-over from other donors' samples. The CDR3 is CASSSLAGEADTQYF. The CDR3 coding sequence is TGTGCCAGCAGCTCATTAGCGGGAGAAGCAGATACGCAGTATTTT.